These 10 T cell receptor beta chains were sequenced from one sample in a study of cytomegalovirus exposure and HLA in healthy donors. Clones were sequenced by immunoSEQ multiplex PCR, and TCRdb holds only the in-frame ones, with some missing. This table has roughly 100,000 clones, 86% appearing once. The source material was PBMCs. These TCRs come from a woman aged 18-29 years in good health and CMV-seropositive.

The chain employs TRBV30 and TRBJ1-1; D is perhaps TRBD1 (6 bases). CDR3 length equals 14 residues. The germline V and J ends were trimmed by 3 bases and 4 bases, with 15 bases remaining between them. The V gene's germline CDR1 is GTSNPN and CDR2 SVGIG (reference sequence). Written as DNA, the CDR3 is TGTGCCTGGAGCAAGGACAGACTGGGCACTGAAGCTTTCTTT. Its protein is CAWSKDRLGTEAFF.

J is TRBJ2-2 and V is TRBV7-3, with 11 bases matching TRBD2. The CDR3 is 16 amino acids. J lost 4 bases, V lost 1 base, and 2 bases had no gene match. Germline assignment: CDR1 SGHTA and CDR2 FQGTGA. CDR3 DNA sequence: TGTGCCAGCAGCTTAAGAACTAGCGGGAGCACCGGGGAGCTGTTTTTT. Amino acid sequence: CASSLRTSGSTGELFF.

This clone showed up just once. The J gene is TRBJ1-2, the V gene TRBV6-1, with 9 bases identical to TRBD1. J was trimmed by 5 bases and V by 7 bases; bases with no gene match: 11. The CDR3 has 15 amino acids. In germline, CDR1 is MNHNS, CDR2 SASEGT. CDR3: CASKSGQGISYGYTF. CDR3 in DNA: TGTGCCAGCAAATCGGGACAGGGTATCTCATATGGCTACACCTTC.

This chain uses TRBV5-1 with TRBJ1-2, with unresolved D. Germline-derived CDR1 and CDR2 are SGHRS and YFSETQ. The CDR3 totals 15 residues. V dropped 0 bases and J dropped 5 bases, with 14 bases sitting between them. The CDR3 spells CASSLEGGRTYGYTF. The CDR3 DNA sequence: TGCGCCAGCAGCTTGGAAGGCGGCCGAACATATGGCTACACCTTC.

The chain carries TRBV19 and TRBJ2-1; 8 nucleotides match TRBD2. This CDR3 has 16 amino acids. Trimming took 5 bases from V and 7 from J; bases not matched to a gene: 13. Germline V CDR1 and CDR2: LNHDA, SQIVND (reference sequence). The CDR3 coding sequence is TGTGCCAGTAGTGCCTCAAGGGGACTAGTTTCGAATGAGCAGTTCTTC. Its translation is CASSASRGLVSNEQFF.

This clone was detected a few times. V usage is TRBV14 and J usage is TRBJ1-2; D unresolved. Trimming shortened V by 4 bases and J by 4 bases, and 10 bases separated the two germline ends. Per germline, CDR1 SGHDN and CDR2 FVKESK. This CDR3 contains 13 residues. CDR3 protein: CASSPRVGYGYTF. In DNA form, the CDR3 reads TGTGCCAGCAGCCCCCGCGTTGGCTATGGCTACACCTTC.

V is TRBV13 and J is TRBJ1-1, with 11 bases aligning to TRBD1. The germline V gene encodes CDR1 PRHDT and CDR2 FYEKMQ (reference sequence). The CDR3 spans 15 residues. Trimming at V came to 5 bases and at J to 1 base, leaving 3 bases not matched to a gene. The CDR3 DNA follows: TGTGCCAGCAGCGGGGACAGGGGGGGGAACACTGAAGCTTTCTTT. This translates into CASSGDRGGNTEAFF.

Written as DNA, the CDR3 is TGTGCCAGTAGTATCGAAAGCGCCGGGGAGCTGTTTTTT. Translated: CASSIESAGELFF. The chain carries TRBV19 and TRBJ2-2, with D uncertain. The germline CDR1 and CDR2 sequences are LNHDA and SQIVND (reference sequence). This CDR3 is 13 amino acids long. The V end was cut by 3 bases, the J end by 6 bases, with 8 bases between.

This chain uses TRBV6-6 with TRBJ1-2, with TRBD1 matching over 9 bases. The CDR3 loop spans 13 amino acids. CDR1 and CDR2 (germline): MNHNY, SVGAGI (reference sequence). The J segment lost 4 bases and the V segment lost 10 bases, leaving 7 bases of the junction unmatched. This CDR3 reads CATLGQGFYGYTF. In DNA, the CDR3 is TGTGCCACCCTAGGACAGGGGTTCTATGGCTACACCTTC.

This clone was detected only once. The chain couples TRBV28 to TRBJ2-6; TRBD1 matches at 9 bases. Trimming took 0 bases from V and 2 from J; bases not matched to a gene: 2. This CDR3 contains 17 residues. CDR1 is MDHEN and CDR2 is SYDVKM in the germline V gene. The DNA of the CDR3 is TGTGCCAGCAGTTTATGGGGGACAGGGACTGGGGCCAACGTCCTGACTTTC. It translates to CASSLWGTGTGANVLTF.